The clone carrying this T cell receptor beta chain has at least ten counts. The target antigen is unknown. Breast cancer patients provided tissue from their axillary draining lymph nodes. TCRdb itself ran the multiplex PCR reads through MiXCR, one entry per CDR3 protein. The sample has fewer than 85,000 distinct CDR3 sequences, roughly 19% seen once. These data come from a study of breast tumors, draining lymph nodes, adjacent tissues. General observations from the study: Most tumor T cells seemingly derive from lymph node, then expand in tumor. The lymph node origin of tumor T cells was framed as consistent with a hypothesis, not demonstrated. Tumors had less TCR diversity than lymph nodes, more than nontumor tissue. Tumor and nontumor repertoires were significantly more similar in luminal-like than in basal-like breast cancer.

Germline CDR1 and CDR2: LGHNA and YNFKEQ. The V end lost 0 bases, the J end lost 8 bases, and 7 bases lay between the germline ends. There are 12 residues in the CDR3. This clonotype was sampled from a female donor with breast cancer. Some clones in this sample may be carry-over from other donors' samples. Sequencing used axillary lymph node tissue. The chain recombines TRBV4-2 with TRBJ1-2; no clear D. The CDR3 sequence is CASSQDGKGYTF. The CDR3 DNA reads as TGTGCCAGCAGCCAAGATGGAAAGGGCTACACCTTC.